These T cell receptor beta chains were read from a single sample in a study of cytomegalovirus exposure and HLA in healthy donors. Repertoires were generated with immunoSEQ multiplex PCR, while TCRdb's copy carries only in-frame clones and drops some. The sample carries fewer than 200,000 clones, about 82% recorded once. Sequencing was carried out using PBMCs. The receptors were sampled from a woman aged 18-30 years in good health and CMV-seronegative. The CDR3 runs from the conserved cysteine through the conserved F or W. D genes are given only for firm matches. Clone size, where shown, is once, few, many, or a class for clones that have expanded.

j_call: TRBJ2-5
v_call: TRBV7-9
d_call: NA
clone_size: few
cdr3_nt: TGTGCCAGCAGCTTAGCGGAGGGGTTCCGGGACGTTAAGCAAGAGACCCAGTACTTC
cdr3_aa: CASSLAEGFRDVKQETQYF

j_call: TRBJ2-1
v_call: TRBV7-9
d_call: NA
clone_size: NA
cdr3_nt: TGTTCCAGCAGCCCCCGGCCCGGGACTCTATCGAATGAGCAGTTCTTC
cdr3_aa: CSSSPRPGTLSNEQFF

j_call: TRBJ2-7
v_call: TRBV5-4
d_call: TRBD1
clone_size: NA
cdr3_nt: TGTGCCAGCAGCTTGGGATGGACAGGCGGCGACGAGCAGTACTTC
cdr3_aa: CASSLGWTGGDEQYF

j_call: TRBJ1-1
v_call: TRBV4-1
d_call: TRBD1
clone_size: NA
cdr3_nt: TGCGCCAGCAGCCAATGGACAGGGAGTAGAGACACTGAAGCTTTCTTT
cdr3_aa: CASSQWTGSRDTEAFF

j_call: TRBJ2-5
v_call: TRBV14
d_call: NA
clone_size: NA
cdr3_nt: TGTGCCAGCAGCCAGATGGGGAAAGCAGGGGTGGAGACCCAGTACTTC
cdr3_aa: CASSQMGKAGVETQYF

j_call: TRBJ2-7
v_call: TRBV18
d_call: TRBD1
clone_size: NA
cdr3_nt: TGTGCCAGCTCACCCCCGTTGGGACAGTCCTACGAGCAGTACTTC
cdr3_aa: CASSPPLGQSYEQYF

j_call: TRBJ2-5
v_call: TRBV15
d_call: TRBD1
clone_size: NA
cdr3_nt: TGTGCCACCAGCAGAGACCGACAGGGACAAGAGACCCAGTACTTC
cdr3_aa: CATSRDRQGQETQYF

j_call: TRBJ2-5
v_call: TRBV6-5
d_call: TRBD2
clone_size: NA
cdr3_nt: TGTGCCAGCAGTTACAAACTAGCGGGAGAGACCCAGTACTTC
cdr3_aa: CASSYKLAGETQYF

j_call: TRBJ1-1
v_call: TRBV25-1
d_call: TRBD1
clone_size: NA
cdr3_nt: TGTGCCAGCAGTGAGATCGGTACAGGGGGATTGGGCACTGAAGCTTTCTTT
cdr3_aa: CASSEIGTGGLGTEAFF

j_call: TRBJ2-6
v_call: TRBV7-8
d_call: NA
clone_size: NA
cdr3_nt: TGTGCCAGCAGCTTGGGGTGGCGGGGCCGGGCTTCTGGGGCCAACGTCCTGACTTTC
cdr3_aa: CASSLGWRGRASGANVLTF

j_call: TRBJ2-1
v_call: TRBV5-6
d_call: NA
clone_size: NA
cdr3_nt: TGTGCCAGCAGCTTGGACATATACAATGAGCAGTTCTTC
cdr3_aa: CASSLDIYNEQFF

j_call: TRBJ1-2
v_call: TRBV4-3
d_call: TRBD1
clone_size: once
cdr3_nt: TGCGCCAGCAGCCAAGATCTGGGCAGGGGGCGCGCGAACTATGGCTACACCTTC
cdr3_aa: CASSQDLGRGRANYGYTF

j_call: TRBJ2-1
v_call: TRBV7-7
d_call: TRBD2
clone_size: few
cdr3_nt: TGTGCTAGCAGCTTAGCGGGGACTAGCGGGTACAATGAGCAGTTCTTC
cdr3_aa: CASSLAGTSGYNEQFF

j_call: TRBJ1-2
v_call: TRBV11-2
d_call: NA
clone_size: NA
cdr3_nt: TGTGCCAGCAGCTTCCTTGGGGCCCCTTATGGCTACACCTTC
cdr3_aa: CASSFLGAPYGYTF

j_call: TRBJ1-1
v_call: TRBV4-2
d_call: NA
clone_size: NA
cdr3_nt: TGTGCCAGCAGCCAAGATCGCGGGAATGAAGCTTTCTTT
cdr3_aa: CASSQDRGNEAFF

j_call: TRBJ2-7
v_call: TRBV5-1
d_call: TRBD1
clone_size: NA
cdr3_nt: TGCGCCAGCAGCTCGGAGGACAGGGGATCCTACGAGCAGTACTTC
cdr3_aa: CASSSEDRGSYEQYF

j_call: TRBJ2-1
v_call: TRBV11-3
d_call: TRBD1
clone_size: NA
cdr3_nt: TGTGCCAGCAGCCTCAGGGGGAACTACAATGAGCAGTTCTTC
cdr3_aa: CASSLRGNYNEQFF

j_call: TRBJ1-2
v_call: TRBV13
d_call: NA
clone_size: NA
cdr3_nt: TGTGCCAGCAGCTTAAAGCGGGGTTATGGCTACACCTTC
cdr3_aa: CASSLKRGYGYTF

j_call: TRBJ2-1
v_call: TRBV19
d_call: NA
clone_size: NA
cdr3_nt: TGTGCCAGTAAACCGGGGGTATACAATGAGCAGTTCTTC
cdr3_aa: CASKPGVYNEQFF

j_call: TRBJ2-3
v_call: TRBV4-3
d_call: NA
clone_size: NA
cdr3_nt: TGCGCCAGCAGCCAAGATTTCAGGGGCTGGCAGGAGGGAGGGCAGGATACGCAGTATTTT
cdr3_aa: CASSQDFRGWQEGGQDTQYF

j_call: TRBJ2-7
v_call: TRBV6-5
d_call: NA
clone_size: NA
cdr3_nt: TGTGCCAGCAGTACGATTGTAGGGAGTGGGCAGTACTTC
cdr3_aa: CASSTIVGSGQYF

j_call: TRBJ2-5
v_call: TRBV19
d_call: NA
clone_size: NA
cdr3_nt: TGTGCCAGTAGTATAGTAGGAGGGAGAGAGACCCAGTACTTC
cdr3_aa: CASSIVGGRETQYF